Following are 26 T cell receptor beta chains from one sample sequenced in a study of blood T cell repertoires in COVID-19. Some clones are missing from TCRdb's copy, which holds only in-frame ones; the method was immunoSEQ multiplex PCR. The table shows about 220,000 clones, with 70% to 90% occurring only once. The sequencing input was peripheral blood. These receptors all stem from a man between 25 and 39 years old who had recovered from COVID-19.

This clone was recorded once. This chain joins TRBV6-2 or TRBV6-3 and TRBJ1-2; no clear D gene. The CDR3 is 13 residues long. Germline loops: CDR1 MNHEY, CDR2 SVGEGT. The V and J ends lost 6 bases and 4 bases respectively, with 12 bases between them. The DNA for the CDR3 is TGTGCCAGCAGCTTCTCCCGGGGCTATGGCTACACCTTC. This codes for CASSFSRGYGYTF.

A single count supports this clone. This chain uses TRBV2 with TRBJ1-1; D is uncertain. This CDR3 region has 14 residues. Trimming took 0 bases from V and 1 from J, leaving 6 bases between them. The germline CDR1 and CDR2 sequences are SNHLY and FYNNEI. The DNA for the CDR3 is TGTGCCAGCAGTGAAGCGGGAGAGAACACTGAAGCTTTCTTT. It translates to CASSEAGENTEAFF.

The chain has TRBV14 and TRBJ2-1, with 9 bases identical to TRBD2. The CDR3 has 13 residues. Losses at the gene ends were 1 base for V and 15 bases for J; bases not matched to a gene: 7. Germline assignment: CDR1 SGHDN and CDR2 FVKESK. The CDR3 sequence is CASSQGVWRGGFF. Here the CDR3 DNA reads TGTGCCAGCAGCCAAGGCGTATGGCGGGGGGGGTTCTTC.

The chain joins TRBV4-1 to TRBJ1-3, with D hard to call. The V and J ends lost 1 base and 0 bases respectively, with 13 bases between them. From germline, CDR1 is MGHRA and CDR2 YSYEKL. This CDR3 region has 17 residues. This CDR3 is CASSQVTAGLSGNTIYF. The CDR3 DNA follows: TGCGCCAGCAGCCAAGTAACGGCAGGCCTCTCTGGAAACACCATATATTTT.

J is TRBJ2-3 and V is TRBV4-1; 8 bases map to TRBD1. The V and J ends lost 2 bases and 5 bases, in that order; junction bases with no gene match: 9. This CDR3 is 16 amino acids long. Germline CDR1 reads MGHRA; CDR2 reads YSYEKL. The CDR3 coding sequence is TGCGCCAGCAGCCAAACCCGACAGGGGTTGGTAGATACGCAGTATTTT. It specifies CASSQTRQGLVDTQYF.

The V call is TRBV5-1, the J call TRBJ2-2; D perhaps matches TRBD1 (5 bases). This CDR3 region has 15 residues. Trimming took 6 bases from V and 0 from J, leaving 12 bases between them. Per the germline V gene, CDR1 is SGHRS and CDR2 is YFSETQ. The CDR3 spells CASTRMTANTGELFF. The CDR3, as DNA: TGCGCCAGCACCCGGATGACAGCGAACACCGGGGAGCTGTTTTTT.

The chain employs TRBV7-2 and TRBJ1-5; D is unresolved. Trimming took 1 base from V and 8 from J, leaving 6 bases between them. Germline V gene sequence: CDR1 SGHTA, CDR2 FQGNSA. This CDR3 is 12 amino acids long. The CDR3 nucleotides are TGTGCCAGCAGCTTAGGTTATGAGCCCCAGCATTTT. Protein product: CASSLGYEPQHF.

The chain joins TRBV7-9 to TRBJ1-3; D might be TRBD1 (6 bases). With 2 bases removed from V and 2 bases from J, the gap between germline ends came to 13 bases. Germline V CDR1 and CDR2: SEHNR, FQNEAQ (reference sequence). The CDR3 consists of 16 residues. In DNA, the CDR3 is TGTGCCAGCAGCTTATTGAACAGGGTGGCTGGAAACACCATATATTTT. This sequence encodes CASSLLNRVAGNTIYF.

The chain employs TRBV4-2 and TRBJ1-5; 8 bases are a match to TRBD1. Germline V lookup: CDR1 LGHNA, CDR2 YNFKEQ. The ends lost 8 bases at V and 5 bases at J; junction bases unmatched: 8. The CDR3 extends over 14 amino acids. The CDR3 loop reads CASGDRRDDQPQHF. The DNA for the CDR3 is TGTGCCAGCGGGGACAGGAGAGATGATCAGCCCCAGCATTTT.

The chain joins TRBV7-8 to TRBJ1-6, with 7 positions matching TRBD1. The CDR3 totals 14 residues. Looked up from germline, CDR1 is SGHVS and CDR2 is FQNEAQ. The V segment lost 6 bases and the J segment 8 bases; nucleotides outside the gene matches: 7. The CDR3 sequence: CASSFTGEDSPLHF. The CDR3 nucleotides are TGTGCCAGCAGTTTTACAGGGGAGGATTCACCCCTCCACTTT.

The chain links TRBV19 to TRBJ1-6, with D perhaps matching TRBD1 (6 bases). Germline V gene data show CDR1 as LNHDA and CDR2 as SQIVND (reference sequence). CDR3 length: 16 residues. V lost 6 bases, J lost 5 bases, and 17 bases lay in between. In nucleotides, the CDR3 is TGTGCCAGTAGATTTGCCTGGGGACAAAATAATTCACCCCTCCACTTT. Translated: CASRFAWGQNNSPLHF. Looking up the rest from reference TRBV19 and TRBJ1-6 gives the full variable domain: DGGITQSPKYLFRKEGQNVTLSCEQNLNHDAMYWYRQDPGQGLRLIYYSQIVNDFQKGDIAEGYSVSREKKESFPLTVTSAQKNPTAFYLCASRFAWGQNNSPLHFGNGTRLTVT.

CDR3 in DNA: TGCGCCAGCAGCTTAGGATCTGCACGGGAAAACTCTGGAAACACCATATATTTT. Protein: CASSLGSARENSGNTIYF. The V gene is TRBV5-1, the J gene TRBJ1-3; D is unclear. This CDR3 region has 18 residues. Germline V CDR1 and CDR2: SGHRS, YFSETQ. The V end was cut by 2 bases, the J end by 0 bases, with 18 bases between.

This sequence joins TRBV5-1 and TRBJ2-5; 7 bases map to TRBD2. Germline V lookup: CDR1 SGHRS, CDR2 YFSETQ. After removal of 2 bases from V and 0 bases from J, the junction contained 4 bases not matched to a gene. The CDR3 runs 15 residues. CDR3 amino acids: CASSLAGLYQETQYF. In DNA, the CDR3 is TGCGCCAGCAGCTTAGCGGGGCTGTACCAAGAGACCCAGTACTTC. Together with reference TRBV5-1 and TRBJ2-5, the CDR3 gives the full variable domain: KAGVTQTPRYLIKTRGQQVTLSCSPISGHRSVSWYQQTPGQGLQFLFEYFSETQRNKGNFPGRFSGRQFSNSRSEMNVSTLELGDSALYLCASSLAGLYQETQYFGPGTRLLVL.

The chain joins TRBV11-2 to TRBJ2-5; 12 positions agree with TRBD2. Germline V gene lookup returns CDR1 SGHAT and CDR2 FQNNGV. This CDR3 contains 16 residues. V gave up 3 bases and J gave up 2 bases; unmatched junction bases: 4. CDR3 sequence (DNA): TGTGCCAGCAGCTTCTCACTAGCGGGGGGTCAAGAGACCCAGTACTTC. Its translation: CASSFSLAGGQETQYF. Looking up the rest from reference TRBV11-2 and TRBJ2-5 gives the full variable domain: EAGVAQSPRYKIIEKRQSVAFWCNPISGHATLYWYQQILGQGPKLLIQFQNNGVVDDSQLPKDRFSAERLKGVDSTLKIQPAKLEDSAVYLCASSFSLAGGQETQYFGPGTRLLVL.

The V call is TRBV5-4, the J call TRBJ2-1; 10 bases map to TRBD2. There are 16 residues in the CDR3. Germline V gives CDR1 SGHNT, CDR2 YYREEE (reference sequence). After removal of 4 bases from V and 3 bases from J, the junction contained 7 bases not matched to a gene. Written as DNA, the CDR3 is TGTGCCAGCAGCAGTCGCGCTAGCGGGAGCTACAATGAGCAGTTCTTC. Its protein is CASSSRASGSYNEQFF.

The chain carries TRBV10-1 and TRBJ2-7; 8 positions match TRBD1. J gave up 2 bases and V 5 bases, and 2 bases lay outside the gene matches. The CDR3 spans 13 residues. Germline CDR1 and CDR2: WNHNN and SYGVQD (reference sequence). CDR3 bases: TGCGCCAGCAGTCCGGGACAGGCCTACGAGCAGTACTTC. It yields the protein CASSPGQAYEQYF.

V and J are TRBV11-2 and TRBJ2-1, with 7 bases identical to TRBD2. V lost 0 bases and J lost 4; bases outside the gene matches: 18. CDR3 size: 20 residues. Germline V CDR1 and CDR2: SGHAT, FQNNGV. The CDR3 DNA follows: TGTGCCAGCAGCTTAGATCCAGGTAGACTAGCCTCTTTGGTTTACAATGAGCAGTTCTTC. Residues: CASSLDPGRLASLVYNEQFF. The full variable domain, rest sourced from reference TRBV11-2 and TRBJ2-1, is EAGVAQSPRYKIIEKRQSVAFWCNPISGHATLYWYQQILGQGPKLLIQFQNNGVVDDSQLPKDRFSAERLKGVDSTLKIQPAKLEDSAVYLCASSLDPGRLASLVYNEQFFGPGTRLTVL.

The J gene is TRBJ2-7, the V gene TRBV6-9; the D gene is possibly TRBD2 (6 bases). Trimming removed 7 bases from V and 7 bases from J, with 14 bases in between. The CDR3 is made up of 12 amino acids. The germline V gene encodes CDR1 MNHGY and CDR2 SVAAGI. The CDR3 protein is CASNMRGREQYF. The CDR3 nucleotides read TGTGCCAGCAATATGCGGGGTCGGGAGCAGTACTTC.

This rearrangement joins TRBV9 to TRBJ2-7; 8 bases map to TRBD1. The V gene's germline CDR1 is SGDLS and CDR2 YYNGEE. CDR3 length: 16 residues. Germline trimming cut 2 bases from V and 0 bases from J; bases unmatched to any gene: 7. CDR3 region: CASSVDTGGYSYEQYF. The CDR3 DNA is TGTGCCAGCAGCGTCGATACAGGGGGTTACTCCTACGAGCAGTACTTC.

The V gene is TRBV19, the J gene TRBJ2-1, with 11 bases lining up with TRBD1. With V trimmed by 7 bases and J by 5 bases, 7 bases remained unmatched. The CDR3 is made up of 15 amino acids. CDR1 LNHDA and CDR2 SQIVND come from the germline V gene (reference sequence). The CDR3 sequence: CASNIRGQGDNEQFF. As DNA, the CDR3 is TGTGCCAGTAACATTCGGGGACAGGGGGACAATGAGCAGTTCTTC.

The chain combines TRBV30 with TRBJ1-2; D remains ambiguous. The V gene's germline CDR1 is GTSNPN and CDR2 SVGIG (reference sequence). V lost 2 bases to trimming and J lost 1 base, with 5 bases between them. This CDR3 region has 12 residues. This CDR3 is CAWSRGNYGYTF. CDR3 sequence (DNA): TGTGCCTGGAGTCGGGGTAACTATGGCTACACCTTC.

The rearrangement uses TRBV27 and TRBJ2-5, with 7 nucleotides matching TRBD2. The CDR3 sequence is 15 residues long. Germline CDR1 is MNHEY and CDR2 is SMNVEV (reference sequence). Trimming cost V 5 bases and J 5 bases; bases outside gene matches: 11. CDR3 coding DNA: TGTGCCAGCAGTCCCCTCTCGGGGGGAGGTGAGACCCAGTACTTC. Translation gives CASSPLSGGGETQYF.

On this clone: Other DNA sequences within the sample encode an identical CDR3. The V and J genes are TRBV11-2 and TRBJ1-1; the D gene is possibly TRBD1 (5 bases). Deletions cut 0 bases from V and 3 bases from J, with 5 bases between. The CDR3 is 13 residues long. The germline V gene encodes CDR1 SGHAT and CDR2 FQNNGV. The CDR3 reads CASSLDRDTEAFF. CDR3 bases: TGTGCCAGCAGCTTAGACAGGGACACTGAAGCTTTCTTT.

The chain is built from TRBV12-3 or TRBV12-4 and TRBJ1-6; unclear D gene. V shed 7 bases and J shed 15 bases, with 16 bases lying between them. CDR3 length: 12 amino acids. CDR3 coding DNA: TGTGCCAGCACTATGAACACGGGGAGCCTCCACTTT. Translated, it gives CASTMNTGSLHF.

The rearrangement links TRBV18 to TRBJ1-4; 9 bases are a match to TRBD1. V was pared by 5 bases and J by 3 bases, with 7 bases of the junction left unmatched. The CDR3 is made up of 16 amino acids. Germline CDR1 is KGHSH and CDR2 is LQKENI. As DNA, the CDR3 is TGTGCCAGCTCAGCACGTCGACAGGGGGCTAATGAAAAACTGTTTTTT. Amino acids: CASSARRQGANEKLFF.

The V and J genes are TRBV7-9 and TRBJ1-1; TRBD1 might be the D (5 bases). Trimming stripped 1 base from V and 4 bases from J, with 13 bases between. The CDR3 loop spans 15 amino acids. Germline V CDR1 and CDR2: SEHNR, FQNEAQ (reference sequence). In nucleotides, the CDR3 is TGTGCCAGCAGCTTAGGGGCAGGGCCGATCACTGAAGCTTTCTTT. Encoded protein: CASSLGAGPITEAFF. Drawing the rest from reference TRBV7-9 and TRBJ1-1, the complete variable domain is DTGVSQNPRHKITKRGQNVTFRCDPISEHNRLYWYRQTLGQGPEFLTYFQNEAQLEKSRLLSDRFSAERPKGSFSTLEIQRTEQGDSAMYLCASSLGAGPITEAFFGQGTRLTVV.